This TCR beta chain was sequenced in a study of T cell responses to AZD1222 COVID-19 vaccine (dated by TCRdb to about 2021). For the wider study: AZD1222 recipients whose second dose came at about 4 weeks and those whose second dose came at about 12 weeks were combined into one group, since spike-specific TCR depth and breadth did not differ between the two schedules. Trial participants were enrolled by age into 18-55, 56-69 and 70-plus year subgroups, with approximately 160, 26 and 62 TCR-sequenced participants respectively. TCR sequencing was performed for about 250 trial participants, of whom about 200 were given two doses of AZD1222 and around 26 were given two doses of MenACWY control vaccine.

The CDR3 has 12 amino acids, counting the end cysteine and phenylalanine. The read is trimmed to its CDR3 DNA, 36 bases read in frame from base 1. Trimming takes 0 bases from V and 11 bases from J, and the germline ends sit 8 bases apart. According to the germline V gene (reference sequence), CDR1 reads LNHNV and CDR2 reads YYDKDF. The label giving this sample's time point can be read as: baseline before first vaccination. Vaccinee samples were obtained from the UK trials COV001 and COV002, which included a single-blind randomized controlled phase 2/3 trial of AZD1222 (ChAdOx1 nCoV-19) in healthy adults. For TCRbeta chain sequencing, PBMC samples were collected from trial participants at day 0 and at day 28 after the second dose. The CDR3 regions of human TCRbeta chains were analyzed by immunosequencing. In the authors' own workflow: TCRs in the repertoires were matched against a reference library of SARS-CoV-2-specific TCRs that had been generated with the MIRA antigen-specificity platform. Breadth was defined as the fraction of unique TCRs that were SARS-CoV-2-associated. Depth was defined as the fraction of total T cells that were SARS-CoV-2-associated. Using the MIRA data, each spike-specific TCR was assigned both to the spike region to which the TCR was reactive and to a CD4 or CD8 class. Log10-transformed breadth and depth values were compared by one-way ANOVA with Sidak's multiple comparisons tests. The source is immuneACCESS, and TCRdb retained only in-frame sequences with V and J called. Part of the clones is not carried over; for the studies checked, unresolved V genes explain less than half of this, and the remainder is unexplained. The V and J calls and clone size were taken over from that table, and D and trimming were inferred from the DNA. This sample holds 55,000 to 65,000 clones; 65% to 90% were observed only once. Approximately 19% of the sample is in the top ten clones.

Concerning this clone itself: Its antigen remains unidentified. No qualities accompany the bases; no much larger clone lies one base away.

The paper's findings and limits, for the study overall: Because no day 14 peak-response samples were available, repertoires were characterized only after the peak T cell response. Participants were mostly white British, with more females than males. The authors suggested clonal diversity may have been underestimated. The 56-69-year group was small, and its depth increase did not reach significance, likely because of low power. Reportedly, close to half of the unique spike-specific TCRs recognized epitopes lying outside the regions that are mutated in the B.1.351 and B.1.1.7 variants. Conclusions about previously exposed vaccinees were limited because only six AZD1222 recipients were SARS-CoV-2 seropositive at baseline. After two AZD1222 doses, both the breadth and the depth of spike-specific TCRs were significantly higher than at day 0 and than in MenACWY recipients. The whole spike protein was spanned by vaccine-associated CD4 TCRs, and dominant responses were seen in regions 160-218 and 743-854.

The sample consisted of peripheral blood, taken on day 0 of AZD1222 vaccination. The sequence links TRBV15 to TRBJ1-5, with the D gene uncertain. This receptor was obtained from an adult in good health. Read as DNA, the sequence is TGTGCCACCAGCAGAGATCTGGGGACCCAGCATTTT. It specifies CATSRDLGTQHF.